These 4 T cell receptor beta chains share one sample of origin, sequenced in a study of beta chain features in type 1 diabetes. Expressed TCRB transcripts were sequenced because the entire RNA isolate underwent reverse transcription. Some clones are missing from TCRdb's copy, which holds only in-frame ones; the method was immunoSEQ multiplex PCR. The sample lists 600,000 to 650,000 clones, about a sixth occurring once. The sample comprised naive CD4+ T cells from blood. The receptors derive from a young man in good health.

V usage is TRBV9 and J usage is TRBJ2-5; 9 positions match TRBD2. Germline assignment: CDR1 SGDLS and CDR2 YYNGEE. V shed 0 bases, J shed 0 bases, and the junction held 6 bases outside the gene matches. The CDR3 is 17 residues long. The CDR3: CASSVDSSGVYQETQYF. The CDR3 bases are TGTGCCAGCAGCGTAGATTCTAGCGGGGTGTACCAAGAGACCCAGTACTTC. Full variable domain (remainder filled in from reference TRBV9 and TRBJ2-5): DSGVTQTPKHLITATGQRVTLRCSPRSGDLSVYWYQQSLDQGLQFLIQYYNGEERAKGNILERFSAQQFPDLHSELNLSSLELGDSALYFCASSVDSSGVYQETQYFGPGTRLLVL.

This clone was seen a handful of times. The rearrangement links TRBV2 to TRBJ1-2; TRBD1 matches at 12 bases. Germline CDR1 SNHLY, CDR2 FYNNEI. V lost 5 bases and J lost 4; bases outside the gene matches: 5. There are 15 residues in the CDR3. This CDR3 is CASSLGQGAFYGYTF. The CDR3, as DNA: TGTGCCAGCAGTCTGGGACAGGGGGCATTCTATGGCTACACCTTC.

The genes are TRBV5-1 and TRBJ2-1; no definite D call. Deletions cut 4 bases from V and 5 bases from J, with 10 bases between. Per the germline V gene, CDR1 is SGHRS and CDR2 is YFSETQ. The CDR3 is 13 amino acids. CDR3 in DNA: TGCGCCAGCAGCCCGGGTCCCGACAATGAGCAGTTCTTC. Translated, it gives CASSPGPDNEQFF.

This clone was seen a handful of times. The rearrangement uses TRBV7-2 and TRBJ2-2, with unresolved D. Deletions cut 5 bases from V and 8 bases from J, with 9 bases between. The germline CDR1 and CDR2 sequences are SGHTA and FQGNSA. The CDR3 sequence is 12 residues long. CDR3 sequence reads: CASSKGRGELFF. The CDR3 DNA follows: TGTGCCAGCAGCAAAGGTCGGGGGGAGCTGTTTTTT.